This note documents a single T cell receptor (beta chain) sequence. Its binding antigen is unknown. Base quality data are lacking; no much larger clone is found one base away. Collaborating institutions collected whole blood in K2EDTA tubes following their own protocols. Collaborator samples were shipped for TCRbeta analysis as frozen whole blood, isolated PBMCs, or DNA extracted from either sample type. This specimen comes from a study of blood T cell repertoires in COVID-19 (dated by TCRdb to between 2020 and 2021). Regarding the research as a whole: Samples covering the acute and convalescent phases of COVID-19 were provided by collaborators in the United States, Italy and Spain. The prospective study material was composed of cDNA or gDNA derived from T cells, B-cell-depleted T cells, or PBMCs. Subjects who had been exposed to COVID-19, were actively infected with it, or had recovered from it provided the deeply sampled blood TCRbeta repertoires that made up the dataset. The repertoires were released in a freely available public database meant as a resource for research on the immune response to SARS-CoV-2. The samples were drawn from the first 160 participants of the ongoing ImmuneRACE study and from some 1,300 subjects provided by 6 global collaborators. Sample metadata almost always included a de-identified subject ID, COVID-19 status, age in years and sex. Where available, HLA class I and class II types were obtained from metadata supplied by the sample provider rather than from assay-based typing. What the study reported, not specific to this receptor: How much clinical and demographic metadata was included differed by source and by participant, and the metadata was provided uncurated.

TCRbeta CDR3 regions were amplified from genomic DNA using the immunoSEQ Assay, a bias-controlled multiplex PCR. On the study's bioinformatics: The number of nucleated cells in each sample was estimated by amplification of reference gene primers within the assay. Sequence reads were collapsed and filtered to measure the absolute abundance of every unique TCRbeta CDR3 rearrangement. For each sample, productive Simpson clonality was calculated as the square root of Simpson's diversity index over productive rearrangements. TCRdb obtained this table from immuneACCESS and retained in-frame rearrangements with V and J assigned. These tables miss some clones; where compared with another copy, unresolved V genes account for less than half of the shortfall, and the remainder is unexplained. For V, J and clone size, that table is used; D and trimming come from the DNA. Present in this sample are approximately 240,000 clones, 80% to 85% of which were seen just once. The top ten clones comprise approximately 2.5% of the sample.

The CDR1 and CDR2 encoded by the germline V gene are SGHDN and FVKESK. The V end loses 4 bases and the J end loses 3 bases, and a stretch of 16 bases separates them. From the cysteine through the phenylalanine, the CDR3 covers 15 amino acids. CDR3 DNA is the only sequence kept; it has 45 bases, read in frame from the first base. This sequence originates from a woman aged 55 to 70 with acute or convalescent COVID-19. Sequenced sample: peripheral blood. The rearranged chain carries TRBV14 and TRBJ2-7; D gene: possibly TRBD1, on 5 matching bases. The DNA sequence is TGTGCCAGCAGCCCTCTCTGGGGCCCTCACTACGAGCAGTACTTC. Its product reads: CASSPLWGPHYEQYF.